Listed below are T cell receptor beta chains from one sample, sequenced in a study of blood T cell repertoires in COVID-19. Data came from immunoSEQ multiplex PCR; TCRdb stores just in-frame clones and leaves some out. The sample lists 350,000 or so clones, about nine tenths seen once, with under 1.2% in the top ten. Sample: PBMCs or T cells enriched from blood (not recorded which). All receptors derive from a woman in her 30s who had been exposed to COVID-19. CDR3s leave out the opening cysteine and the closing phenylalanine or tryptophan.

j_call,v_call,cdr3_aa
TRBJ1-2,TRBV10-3,AISREGDLSFYGYT
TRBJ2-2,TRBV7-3,ASSLRSAGGFTGELF
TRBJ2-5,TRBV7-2,ASSLVRDPRETQY
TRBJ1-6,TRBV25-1,ASSFGQGNSPLH
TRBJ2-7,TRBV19,ASSYSGRASEQY
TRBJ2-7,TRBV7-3,ASSLGTPPYEQY
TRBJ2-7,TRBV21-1,ASSRGRFSYEQY
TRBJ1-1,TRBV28,ASTRTAALNTEAF
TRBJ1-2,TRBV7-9,ASSRSYGYT
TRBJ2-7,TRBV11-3,ASSWARDRALGRY
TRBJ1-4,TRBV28,ASSFSGLLEKLF
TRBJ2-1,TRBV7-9,ASWGLAGGEKNEQF
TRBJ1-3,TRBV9,ASSVTQLRGYSGNTIY